Presented here are 6 T cell receptor beta chains from one specimen sequenced in a study of T-cell memory formation after mild COVID-19. TCRdb processed the 5' RACE reads anew with MiXCR; each CDR3 protein has one entry. Of fewer than 200,000 distinct CDR3 sequences listed, over 10% are singletons. Sequences were obtained from PBMCs or a T cell subset sorted from them (not recorded which). Every receptor here comes from a man younger than 30 who had mild COVID-19 (a few samples of this study predate the infection). Cell type and time point are not known.

This clonotype has a handful of counts. The V gene is TRBV9, the J gene TRBJ2-3; 11 nucleotides align to TRBD1. The CDR3 is made up of 16 amino acids. Trimming took 1 base from V and 4 from J; bases not matched to a gene: 5. Germline CDR1 and CDR2: SGDLS and YYNGEE. The CDR3 coding sequence is TGTGCCAGCAGCGTAAGGACAGGGGGCGTCCCAGATACGCAGTATTTT. Protein: CASSVRTGGVPDTQYF.

This sequence joins TRBV9 and TRBJ1-3, with D tentatively TRBD1 (5 bases). This CDR3 contains 15 residues. The V end lost 2 bases, the J end lost 0 bases, and 9 bases lay between the germline ends. Per germline, CDR1 SGDLS and CDR2 YYNGEE. The CDR3 DNA reads TGTGCCAGCAGCGTGGGACGGAACTCTGGAAACACCATATATTTT. Its translation: CASSVGRNSGNTIYF.

This clonotype turned up a few times. V and J are TRBV3-1 and TRBJ2-5, with TRBD2 identical over 10 bases. Unmatched junction bases numbered 7, after V lost 1 base and J lost 5 bases. This CDR3 has 16 amino acids. The germline gives CDR1 LGHDT, CDR2 YNNKEL (reference sequence). The CDR3, as DNA: TGTGCCAGCAGCCAAGGGGAGCGGGGGGGAGCTGAGACCCAGTACTTC. This encodes CASSQGERGGAETQYF.

The chain combines TRBV12-3 or TRBV12-4 with TRBJ1-1, with no clear D. Trimming left V 3 bases short and J 4 bases short, with 12 bases between. CDR3 length: 14 residues. Written as DNA, the CDR3 is TGTGCCAGCAGTTTTCAGGTGGAGGGCACTGAAGCTTTCTTT. Translating gives CASSFQVEGTEAFF.

This clonotype was seen only a few times. The rearrangement joins TRBV5-1 to TRBJ2-7, with D perhaps given as TRBD1 or TRBD2 (5 bases each). The V gene lost 4 bases and the J gene lost 6 bases, with 8 bases spanning the gap. This CDR3 comprises 11 residues. Per germline, CDR1 SGHRS and CDR2 YFSETQ. The CDR3 spells CASSRDGEQYF. CDR3 in DNA: TGCGCCAGCAGCAGGGACGGCGAGCAGTACTTC.

The chain links TRBV5-6 to TRBJ2-5; D remains ambiguous. V gave up 2 bases and J gave up 10 bases, with 18 bases separating them. The length of the CDR3 is 14 residues. CDR1 and CDR2 from the germline V gene are SGHDT and YYEEEE. CDR3 coding DNA: TGTGCCAGCAGCTTCCTATACACCCCCGGCTACCAGTACTTC. As protein: CASSFLYTPGYQYF. Full variable domain (remainder filled in from reference TRBV5-6 and TRBJ2-5): DAGVTQSPTHLIKTRGQQVTLRCSPKSGHDTVSWYQQALGQGPQFIFQYYEEEERQRGNFPDRFSGHQFPNYSSELNVNALLLGDSALYLCASSFLYTPGYQYFGPGTRLLVL.